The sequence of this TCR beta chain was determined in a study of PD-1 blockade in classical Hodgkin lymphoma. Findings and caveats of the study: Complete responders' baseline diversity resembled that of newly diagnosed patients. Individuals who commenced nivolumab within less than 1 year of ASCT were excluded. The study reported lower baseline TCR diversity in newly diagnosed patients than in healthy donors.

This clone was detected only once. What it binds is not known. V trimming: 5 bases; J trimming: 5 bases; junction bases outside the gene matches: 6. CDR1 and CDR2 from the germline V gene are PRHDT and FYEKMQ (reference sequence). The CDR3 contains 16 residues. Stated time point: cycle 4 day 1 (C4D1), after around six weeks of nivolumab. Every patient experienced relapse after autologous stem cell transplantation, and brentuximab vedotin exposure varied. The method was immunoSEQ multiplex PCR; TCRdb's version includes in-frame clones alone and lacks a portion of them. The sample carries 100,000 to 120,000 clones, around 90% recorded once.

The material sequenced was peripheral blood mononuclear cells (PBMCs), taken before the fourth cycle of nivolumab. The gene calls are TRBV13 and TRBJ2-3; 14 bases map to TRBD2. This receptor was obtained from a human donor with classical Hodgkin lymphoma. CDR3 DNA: TGTGCCAGCAGCCTCGGGACTAGCGGGAGTGTAGATACGCAGTATTTT. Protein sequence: CASSLGTSGSVDTQYF.